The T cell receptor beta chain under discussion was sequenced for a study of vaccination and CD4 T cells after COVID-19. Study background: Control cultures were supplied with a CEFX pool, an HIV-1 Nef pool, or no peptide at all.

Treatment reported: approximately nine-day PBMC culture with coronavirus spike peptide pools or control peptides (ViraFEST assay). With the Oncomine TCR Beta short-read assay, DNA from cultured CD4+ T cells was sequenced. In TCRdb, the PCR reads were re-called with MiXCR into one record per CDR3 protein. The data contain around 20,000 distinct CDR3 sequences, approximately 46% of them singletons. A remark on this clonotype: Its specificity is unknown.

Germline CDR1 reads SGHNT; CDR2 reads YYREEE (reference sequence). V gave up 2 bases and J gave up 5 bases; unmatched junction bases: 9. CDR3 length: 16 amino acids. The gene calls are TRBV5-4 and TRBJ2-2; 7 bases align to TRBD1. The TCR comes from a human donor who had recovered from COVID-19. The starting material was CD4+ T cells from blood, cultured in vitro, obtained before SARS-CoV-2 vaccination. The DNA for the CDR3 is TGTGCCAGCAGCTTAGAACCGGGACAGAATACCGGGGAGCTGTTTTTT. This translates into CASSLEPGQNTGELFF.